Ten or more counts support the clone carrying this TCR beta chain. As yet, its antigen is unknown. Trimming cost V 1 base and J 8 bases, with 15 bases left between them. Per the germline V gene, CDR1 is GTSNPN and CDR2 is SVGIG (reference sequence). The CDR3 is 14 amino acids. This sample was taken from a study of T cell responses to AZD1222 COVID-19 vaccine. Sequencing used immunoSEQ multiplex PCR; TCRdb keeps in-frame clones, though not all of them. The sample carries about 150,000 clones, about nine tenths recorded once. The study's findings and limits: Clonal diversity may have been underestimated in mostly white British donors.

V usage is TRBV30 and J usage is TRBJ2-1, with D hard to call. The TCR comes from an adult in good health. The sample consisted of peripheral blood, taken on day 0 of MenACWY control vaccination. The CDR3 sequence: CAWSDYKGLDEQFF. The CDR3 DNA follows: TGTGCCTGGAGTGACTATAAGGGCCTCGATGAGCAGTTCTTC.